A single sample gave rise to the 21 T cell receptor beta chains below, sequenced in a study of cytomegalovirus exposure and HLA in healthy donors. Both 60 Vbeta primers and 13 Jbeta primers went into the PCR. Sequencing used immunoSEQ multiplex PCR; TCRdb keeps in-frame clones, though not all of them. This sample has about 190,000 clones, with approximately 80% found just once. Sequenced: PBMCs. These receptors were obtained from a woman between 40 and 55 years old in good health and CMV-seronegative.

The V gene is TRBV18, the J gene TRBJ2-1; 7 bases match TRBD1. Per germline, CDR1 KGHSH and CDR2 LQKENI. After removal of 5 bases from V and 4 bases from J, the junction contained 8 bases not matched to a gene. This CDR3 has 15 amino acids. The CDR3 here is CASSSPPGQYNEQFF. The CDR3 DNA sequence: TGTGCCAGCTCATCTCCCCCGGGACAGTACAATGAGCAGTTCTTC. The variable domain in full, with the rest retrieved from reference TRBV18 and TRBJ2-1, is NAGVMQNPRHLVRRRGQEARLRCSPMKGHSHVYWYRQLPEEGLKFMVYLQKENIIDESGMPKERFSAEFPKEGPSILRIQQVVRGDSAAYFCASSSPPGQYNEQFFGPGTRLTVL.

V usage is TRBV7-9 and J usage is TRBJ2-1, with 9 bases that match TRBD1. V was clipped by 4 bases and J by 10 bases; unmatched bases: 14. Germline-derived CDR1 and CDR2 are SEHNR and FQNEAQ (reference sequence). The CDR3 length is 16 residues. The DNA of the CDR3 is TGTGCCAGCAGCTCCCAGAGAGGACAGGGGTTTAGGGAGCAGTTCTTC. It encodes CASSSQRGQGFREQFF.

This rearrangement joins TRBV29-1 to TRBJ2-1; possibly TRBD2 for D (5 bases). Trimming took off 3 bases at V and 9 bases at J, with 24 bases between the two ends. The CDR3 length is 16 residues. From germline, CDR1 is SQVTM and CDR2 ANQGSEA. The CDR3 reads CSVDTRRRHEMGEQFF. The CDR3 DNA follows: TGCAGCGTTGATACGCGACGGAGGCATGAGATGGGTGAGCAGTTCTTC.

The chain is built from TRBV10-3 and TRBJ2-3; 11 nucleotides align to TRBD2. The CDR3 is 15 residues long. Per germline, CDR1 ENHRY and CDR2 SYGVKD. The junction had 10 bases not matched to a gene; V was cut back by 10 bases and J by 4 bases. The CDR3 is CATVTSGRAPDTQYF. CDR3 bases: TGTGCCACCGTTACTAGCGGGAGAGCTCCAGATACGCAGTATTTT.

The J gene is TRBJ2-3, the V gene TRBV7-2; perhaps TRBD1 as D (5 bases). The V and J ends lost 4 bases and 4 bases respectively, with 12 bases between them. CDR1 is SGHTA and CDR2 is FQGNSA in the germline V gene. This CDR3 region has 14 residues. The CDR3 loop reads CASSSLTVPDTQYF. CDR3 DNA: TGTGCCAGCAGCTCTTTGACAGTCCCAGATACGCAGTATTTT.

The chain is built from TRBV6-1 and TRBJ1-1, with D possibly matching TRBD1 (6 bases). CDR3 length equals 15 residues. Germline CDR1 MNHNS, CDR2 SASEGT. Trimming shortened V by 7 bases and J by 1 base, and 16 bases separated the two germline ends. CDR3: CASTPYGGANTEAFF. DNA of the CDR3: TGTGCCAGCACCCCCTATGGGGGCGCGAACACTGAAGCTTTCTTT.

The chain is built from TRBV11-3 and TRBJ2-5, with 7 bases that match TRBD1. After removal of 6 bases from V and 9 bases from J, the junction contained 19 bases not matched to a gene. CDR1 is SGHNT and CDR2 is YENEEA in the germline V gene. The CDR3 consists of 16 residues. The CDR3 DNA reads TGTGCCAGCAGGTCCTCCCAGGACAGGACGGGTGCGGCCCAGTACTTC. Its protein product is CASRSSQDRTGAAQYF.

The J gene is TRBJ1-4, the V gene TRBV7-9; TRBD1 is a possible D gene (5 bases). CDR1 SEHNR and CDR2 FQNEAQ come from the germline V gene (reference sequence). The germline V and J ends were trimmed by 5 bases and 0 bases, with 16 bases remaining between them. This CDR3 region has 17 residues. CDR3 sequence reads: CASSHRGDVATNEKLFF. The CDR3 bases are TGTGCCAGCAGCCACCGGGGGGACGTTGCAACTAATGAAAAACTGTTTTTT. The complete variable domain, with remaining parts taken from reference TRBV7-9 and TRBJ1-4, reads DTGVSQNPRHKITKRGQNVTFRCDPISEHNRLYWYRQTLGQGPEFLTYFQNEAQLEKSRLLSDRFSAERPKGSFSTLEIQRTEQGDSAMYLCASSHRGDVATNEKLFFGSGTQLSVL.

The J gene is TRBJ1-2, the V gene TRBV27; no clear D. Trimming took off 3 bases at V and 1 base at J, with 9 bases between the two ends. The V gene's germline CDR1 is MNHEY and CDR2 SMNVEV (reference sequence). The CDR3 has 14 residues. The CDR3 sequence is CASSFGVGNYGYTF. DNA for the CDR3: TGTGCCAGCAGTTTCGGGGTGGGTAACTATGGCTACACCTTC.

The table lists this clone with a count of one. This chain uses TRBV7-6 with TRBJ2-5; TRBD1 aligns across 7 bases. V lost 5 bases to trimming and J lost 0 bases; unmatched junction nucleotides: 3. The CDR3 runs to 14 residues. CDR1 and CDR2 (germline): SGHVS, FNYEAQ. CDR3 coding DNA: TGTGCCAGCAGCCTACAGGGGTACCAAGAGACCCAGTACTTC. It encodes CASSLQGYQETQYF. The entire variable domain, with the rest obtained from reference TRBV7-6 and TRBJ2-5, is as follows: GAGVSQSPRYKVTKRGQDVALRCDPISGHVSLYWYRQALGQGPEFLTYFNYEAQQDKSGLPNDRFSAERPEGSISTLTIQRTEQRDSAMYRCASSLQGYQETQYFGPGTRLLVL.

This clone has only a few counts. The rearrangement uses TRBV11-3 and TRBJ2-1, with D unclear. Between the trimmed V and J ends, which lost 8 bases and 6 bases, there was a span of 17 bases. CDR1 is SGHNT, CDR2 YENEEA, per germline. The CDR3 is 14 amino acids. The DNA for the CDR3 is TGTGCCAGCGCTCGGGTTTTGTCGGGCAATGAGCAGTTCTTC. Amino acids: CASARVLSGNEQFF.

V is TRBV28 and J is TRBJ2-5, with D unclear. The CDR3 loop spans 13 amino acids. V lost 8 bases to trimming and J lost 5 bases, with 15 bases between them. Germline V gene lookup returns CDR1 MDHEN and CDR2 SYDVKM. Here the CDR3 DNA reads TGTGCCAGCGGGCCTAACGGTTGGGAGACCCAGTACTTC. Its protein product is CASGPNGWETQYF. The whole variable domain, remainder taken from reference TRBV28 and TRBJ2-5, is DVKVTQSSRYLVKRTGEKVFLECVQDMDHENMFWYRQDPGLGLRLIYFSYDVKMKEKGDIPEGYSVSREKKERFSLILESASTNQTSMYLCASGPNGWETQYFGPGTRLLVL.

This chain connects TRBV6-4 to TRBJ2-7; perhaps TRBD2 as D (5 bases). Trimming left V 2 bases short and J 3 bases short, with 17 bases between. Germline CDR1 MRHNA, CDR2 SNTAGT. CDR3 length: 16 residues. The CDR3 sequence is CASSDLAGGADYEQYV. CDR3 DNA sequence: TGTGCCAGCAGTGACCTGGCCGGAGGAGCAGACTACGAGCAGTACGTC.

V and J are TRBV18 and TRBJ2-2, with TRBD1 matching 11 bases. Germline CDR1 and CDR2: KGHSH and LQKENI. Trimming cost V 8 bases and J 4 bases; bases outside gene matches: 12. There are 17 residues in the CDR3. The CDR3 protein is CASTHDWDRGITGELFF. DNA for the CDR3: TGTGCCAGCACACACGACTGGGACAGGGGGATCACCGGGGAGCTGTTTTTT.

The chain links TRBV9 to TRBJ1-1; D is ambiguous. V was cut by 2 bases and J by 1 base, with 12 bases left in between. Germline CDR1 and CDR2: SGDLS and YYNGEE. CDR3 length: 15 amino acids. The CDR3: CASSVEEWQNTEAFF. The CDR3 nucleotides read TGTGCCAGCAGCGTGGAGGAGTGGCAGAACACTGAAGCTTTCTTT. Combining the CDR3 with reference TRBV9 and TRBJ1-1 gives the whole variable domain DSGVTQTPKHLITATGQRVTLRCSPRSGDLSVYWYQQSLDQGLQFLIQYYNGEERAKGNILERFSAQQFPDLHSELNLSSLELGDSALYFCASSVEEWQNTEAFFGQGTRLTVV.

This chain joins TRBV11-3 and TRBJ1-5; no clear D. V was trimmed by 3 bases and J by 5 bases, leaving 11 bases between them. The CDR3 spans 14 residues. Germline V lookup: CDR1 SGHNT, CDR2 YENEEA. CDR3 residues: CASSLRGNDQPQHF. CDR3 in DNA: TGTGCCAGCAGCTTGCGGGGTAACGATCAGCCCCAGCATTTT. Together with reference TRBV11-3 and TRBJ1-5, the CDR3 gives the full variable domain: EAGVVQSPRYKIIEKKQPVAFWCNPISGHNTLYWYLQNLGQGPELLIRYENEEAVDDSQLPKDRFSAERLKGVDSTLKIQPAELGDSAVYLCASSLRGNDQPQHFGDGTRLSIL.

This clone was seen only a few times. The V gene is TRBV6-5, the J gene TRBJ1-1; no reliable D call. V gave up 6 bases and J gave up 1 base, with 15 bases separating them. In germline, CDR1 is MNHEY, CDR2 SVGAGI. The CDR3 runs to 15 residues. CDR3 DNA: TGTGCCAGCAGGTCTCCGTGGGCCTCGAACACTGAAGCTTTCTTT. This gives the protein CASRSPWASNTEAFF.

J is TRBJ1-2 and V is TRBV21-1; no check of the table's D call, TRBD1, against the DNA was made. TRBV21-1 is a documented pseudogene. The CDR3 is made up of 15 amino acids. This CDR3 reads CASSSTGAGDYGYTF. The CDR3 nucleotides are TGTGCCAGCAGCTCGACAGGGGCGGGAGACTATGGCTACACCTTC.

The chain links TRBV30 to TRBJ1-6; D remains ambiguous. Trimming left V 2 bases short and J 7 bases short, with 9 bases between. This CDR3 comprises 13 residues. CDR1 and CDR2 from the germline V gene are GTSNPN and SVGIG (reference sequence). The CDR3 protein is CAWSRDANSPLHF. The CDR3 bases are TGTGCCTGGAGTCGGGATGCGAATTCACCCCTCCACTTT.

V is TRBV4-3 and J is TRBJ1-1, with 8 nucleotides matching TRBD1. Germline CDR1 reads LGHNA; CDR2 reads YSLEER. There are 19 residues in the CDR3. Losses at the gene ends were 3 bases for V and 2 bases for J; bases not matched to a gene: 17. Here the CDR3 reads CASSHFLPGTGRGNTEAFF. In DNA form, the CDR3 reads TGCGCCAGCAGCCACTTCTTACCTGGGACAGGAAGGGGAAACACTGAAGCTTTCTTT.

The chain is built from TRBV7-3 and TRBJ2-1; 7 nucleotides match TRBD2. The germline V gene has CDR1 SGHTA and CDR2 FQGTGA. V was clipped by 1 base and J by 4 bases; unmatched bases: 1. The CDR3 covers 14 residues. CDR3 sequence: CASSLRLAYNEQFF. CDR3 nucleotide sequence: TGTGCCAGCAGCTTAAGACTAGCTTACAATGAGCAGTTCTTC.